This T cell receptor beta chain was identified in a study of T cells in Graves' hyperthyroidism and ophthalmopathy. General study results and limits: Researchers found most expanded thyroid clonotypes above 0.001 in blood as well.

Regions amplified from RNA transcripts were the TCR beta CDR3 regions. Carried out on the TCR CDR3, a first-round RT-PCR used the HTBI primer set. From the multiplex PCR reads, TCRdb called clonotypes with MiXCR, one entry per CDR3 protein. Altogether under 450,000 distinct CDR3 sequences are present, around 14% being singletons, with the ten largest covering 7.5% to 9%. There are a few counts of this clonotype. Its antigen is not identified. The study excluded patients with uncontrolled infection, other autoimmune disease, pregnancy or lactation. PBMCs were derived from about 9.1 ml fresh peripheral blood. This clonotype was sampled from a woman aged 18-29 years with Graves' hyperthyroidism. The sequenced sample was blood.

CDR3 sequence (DNA): TGCAGTGCTAGATATAGCGGTAGCACAGATACGCAGTATTTT. Its translation: CSARYSGSTDTQYF. This chain uses TRBV20-1 with TRBJ2-3; tentatively, D is TRBD2 (6 bases). V was shortened by 2 bases and J by 0 bases, with 9 bases between the two germline ends. CDR3 length: 14 residues. Germline V lookup: CDR1 DFQATT, CDR2 SNEGSKA (reference sequence).